One sample yielded the 10 T cell receptor beta chains listed below, sequenced in a study of cytomegalovirus exposure and HLA in healthy donors. In the PCR, 60 Vbeta and 13 Jbeta primers were used. Sequencing was performed with immunoSEQ multiplex PCR; in TCRdb, only in-frame clones are kept and a portion is missing. The repertoire holds roughly 120,000 clones, with over 70% as singletons. Material: PBMCs. The receptors originated from a female donor in good health and CMV-seropositive.

This clone was seen just once. The V and J genes are TRBV5-1 and TRBJ2-1, with 8 bases matching TRBD2. CDR1 and CDR2 from the germline V gene are SGHRS and YFSETQ. The CDR3 has 15 residues. V lost 0 bases and J lost 2; bases outside the gene matches: 1. DNA of the CDR3: TGCGCCAGCAGCTTGGTACTAGCGGCCTACAATGAGCAGTTCTTC. Its translation: CASSLVLAAYNEQFF.

The rearrangement uses TRBV6-5 and TRBJ2-2; 9 bases align to TRBD1. CDR1 and CDR2 (germline): MNHEY, SVGAGI. Trimming took 6 bases from V and 3 from J; bases not matched to a gene: 2. The CDR3 consists of 14 residues. The CDR3 spells CASRRDRDTGELFF. CDR3 coding DNA: TGTGCCAGCAGGAGGGACAGGGACACCGGGGAGCTGTTTTTT.

The chain carries TRBV30 and TRBJ1-3; no clear D gene. There are 13 residues in the CDR3. V lost 7 bases, J lost 0 bases, and 10 bases lay in between. The V gene's germline CDR1 is GTSNPN and CDR2 SVGIG (reference sequence). CDR3 amino acids: CASLHLSGNTIYF. As DNA, the CDR3 is TGTGCCTCGTTACACCTCTCTGGAAACACCATATATTTT.

This clone was detected once. This chain links TRBV9 with TRBJ1-6; a possible D gene is TRBD1 (6 bases). The germline V gene encodes CDR1 SGDLS and CDR2 YYNGEE. This CDR3 has 15 amino acids. Trimming stripped 4 bases from V and 6 bases from J, with 14 bases between. In DNA form, the CDR3 reads TGTGCCAGCAGCCCTAGGGGGGGAGGTAATTCACCCCTCCACTTT. Residues: CASSPRGGGNSPLHF.

This clone was observed a handful of times. J is TRBJ1-4 and V is TRBV18, with D hard to call. This CDR3 has 13 amino acids. The germline V gene encodes CDR1 KGHSH and CDR2 LQKENI. The V end was cut by 4 bases, the J end by 4 bases, with 7 bases between. The CDR3 coding sequence is TGTGCCAGCTCACGGAGCTATAATGAAAAACTGTTTTTT. Translation: CASSRSYNEKLFF. The whole variable domain, remainder taken from reference TRBV18 and TRBJ1-4, is NAGVMQNPRHLVRRRGQEARLRCSPMKGHSHVYWYRQLPEEGLKFMVYLQKENIIDESGMPKERFSAEFPKEGPSILRIQQVVRGDSAAYFCASSRSYNEKLFFGSGTQLSVL.

The chain links TRBV29-1 to TRBJ2-3; 10 nucleotides agree with TRBD2. V lost 6 bases, J lost 6 bases, and 12 bases stayed unmatched. The CDR3 covers 15 residues. The germline gives CDR1 SQVTM, CDR2 ANQGSEA. This CDR3 is CSVCRVAGGLDTQYF. Here the CDR3 DNA reads TGCAGCGTCTGTAGGGTAGCGGGGGGCCTTGATACGCAGTATTTT.

This clone appeared a single time. V usage is TRBV7-8 and J usage is TRBJ2-7, with D maybe TRBD1 (6 bases). CDR1 and CDR2 (germline): SGHVS, FQNEAQ. V dropped 5 bases and J dropped 10 bases, with 12 bases sitting between them. The CDR3 is 11 residues long. The CDR3 DNA is TGTGCCAGCAGCCCAGACAGGAATCAGTACTTC. This sequence encodes CASSPDRNQYF.

This clone has only one observation. The chain recombines TRBV11-2 with TRBJ2-3; TRBD1 is a possible D gene (5 bases). The V end was cut by 0 bases, the J end by 3 bases, with 7 bases between. CDR1 and CDR2 (germline): SGHAT, FQNNGV. This CDR3 region has 14 residues. The chain's CDR3 is CASSLDRVTDTQYF. The CDR3 bases are TGTGCCAGCAGCTTAGACAGGGTAACAGATACGCAGTATTTT.

The rearrangement joins TRBV30 to TRBJ2-3; TRBD2 agrees at 7 bases. Losses at the gene ends were 0 bases for V and 7 bases for J; bases not matched to a gene: 10. This CDR3 has 15 residues. Germline lookup yields CDR1 GTSNPN and CDR2 SVGIG (reference sequence). CDR3 coding DNA: TGTGCCTGGAGTGTAAAAGCGGGGCCGGTAAATACGCAGTATTTT. It translates to CAWSVKAGPVNTQYF.

The chain employs TRBV7-3 and TRBJ1-1, with TRBD1 matching 8 bases. Germline assignment: CDR1 SGHTA and CDR2 FQGTGA. The CDR3 is 14 residues long. The V and J ends lost 5 bases and 6 bases, in that order; junction bases with no gene match: 8. CDR3 region: CASSGRTGRAEAFF. The CDR3 DNA sequence: TGTGCCAGCAGCGGCAGGACAGGGCGCGCTGAAGCTTTCTTT.